This T cell receptor (beta chain) was recovered during a study of cytomegalovirus exposure and HLA in healthy donors. Details on this clone: Its antigen is not known. Distinct nucleotide sequences in the sample also encode this CDR3.

Overall study results and limits: The study listed approximately 160 cytomegalovirus-associated TCR beta chains. Most sequenced TCRs were rare (though some public TCRs occurred in many donors).

The CDR3 consists of 15 residues. CDR1 and CDR2 (germline): SGHRS, YFSETQ. V was trimmed by 0 bases and J by 0 bases, leaving 7 bases between them. Assay: immunoSEQ multiplex PCR; the TCRdb copy retains only in-frame clones and omits some. The sample consists of 150,000 to 200,000 clones, 86% of them appearing once. Sequencing was performed on PBMCs. The chain joins TRBV5-1 to TRBJ2-1; the D gene is possibly TRBD2 (5 bases). This TCR came from a man younger than 35 in good health and CMV-seropositive. CDR3 protein: CASSLAGSSYNEQFF. CDR3 coding DNA: TGCGCCAGCAGCTTGGCGGGGAGCTCCTACAATGAGCAGTTCTTC.